A selection of T cell receptor beta chains follows, all from one sample in a study of blood T cells in healthy people across ages. MiXCR, run by TCRdb on the 5' RACE reads, gives a single entry per CDR3 protein. The table includes roughly 1,800,000 distinct CDR3 sequences, 49% detected once. The material sequenced was blood. These receptors were taken from a woman between 40 and 55 years old in good health. Both conserved end residues are part of each CDR3. The order of the fields is V gene, clone size, J gene, D gene, CDR3 DNA, CDR3 protein. The D gene is left open where the match is weak. Clone sizes are given selectively: once, few, many, or a class where the clone is expanded.

v_call: TRBV20-1; clone_size: few; j_call: TRBJ2-3; d_call: TRBD2; cdr3_nt: TGCAGTGCCGTTAGCGGGGGAACAGATACGCAGTATTTT; cdr3_aa: CSAVSGGTDTQYF
v_call: TRBV15; clone_size: once; j_call: TRBJ2-5; d_call: -; cdr3_nt: TGTGCCACCAGCAGAGAGGTAGCTCCGCAGGAGACCCAGTACTTC; cdr3_aa: CATSREVAPQETQYF
v_call: TRBV9; clone_size: -; j_call: TRBJ1-5; d_call: -; cdr3_nt: TGTGCCAGCACCCATTCGGACTGTGTAAATCAGCCCCAGCATTTT; cdr3_aa: CASTHSDCVNQPQHF
v_call: TRBV29-1; clone_size: -; j_call: TRBJ2-3; d_call: TRBD2; cdr3_nt: TGCAGCGTTGAGGGGGGGGACGGCACAGATACGCAGTATTTT; cdr3_aa: CSVEGGDGTDTQYF
v_call: TRBV6-5; clone_size: -; j_call: TRBJ1-2; d_call: TRBD1; cdr3_nt: TGTGCCAGCAGTTACCGAGAAGACAGGGTTAACTATGGCTACACCTTC; cdr3_aa: CASSYREDRVNYGYTF
v_call: TRBV27; clone_size: -; j_call: TRBJ2-1; d_call: TRBD2; cdr3_nt: TGTGCCAGCAGTACATTTATAGCGGGGATTTCGTACAATGAGCAGTTCTTC; cdr3_aa: CASSTFIAGISYNEQFF
v_call: TRBV20-1; clone_size: -; j_call: TRBJ1-6; d_call: TRBD1; cdr3_nt: TGCAGTGCTAGAGACCCAGTCCGGGACAGGGAGGCCTCACCCCTCCACTTT; cdr3_aa: CSARDPVRDREASPLHF
v_call: TRBV6-2/TRBV6-3; clone_size: -; j_call: TRBJ1-1; d_call: -; cdr3_nt: TGTGCCAGCAGTCGCCCGGGGCACATGAACACTGAAGCTTTCTTT; cdr3_aa: CASSRPGHMNTEAFF
v_call: TRBV20-1; clone_size: -; j_call: TRBJ2-1; d_call: TRBD2; cdr3_nt: TGCAGTGCTTTTACTAGCGGGGGGGCCCCTTACAATGAGCAGTTCTTC; cdr3_aa: CSAFTSGGAPYNEQFF
v_call: TRBV29-1; clone_size: few; j_call: TRBJ2-5; d_call: -; cdr3_nt: TGCAGCGCCTCCCCCTCCCAGAGGGAGACCCAGTACTTC; cdr3_aa: CSASPSQRETQYF
v_call: TRBV2; clone_size: -; j_call: TRBJ1-5; d_call: -; cdr3_nt: TGTGCCAGCGTGGGGCAGGGAAGCGGCAATCAGCCCCAGCATTTT; cdr3_aa: CASVGQGSGNQPQHF
v_call: TRBV20-1; clone_size: -; j_call: TRBJ2-3; d_call: TRBD2; cdr3_nt: TGCAGTGCTAGAGAACTAGCGGGAGATACGCAGTATTTT; cdr3_aa: CSARELAGDTQYF
v_call: TRBV6-5; clone_size: -; j_call: TRBJ2-3; d_call: -; cdr3_nt: TGTGCCTGCAGTTTAACAATCACAGATACGCAGTATTTT; cdr3_aa: CACSLTITDTQYF
v_call: TRBV6-5; clone_size: many; j_call: TRBJ2-3; d_call: -; cdr3_nt: TGTGCCAGCAGTCCCACACGCACAGATACGCAGTATTTT; cdr3_aa: CASSPTRTDTQYF
v_call: TRBV4-3; clone_size: -; j_call: TRBJ2-3; d_call: -; cdr3_nt: TGCGCCAGCAGCCAAGATCTGGGGGACCTCACAGATACGCGGTATTTT; cdr3_aa: CASSQDLGDLTDTRYF
v_call: TRBV20-1; clone_size: -; j_call: TRBJ1-2; d_call: -; cdr3_nt: TGCAGTGCTAGCCAGCCGGGAGTCAATGGCTACACCTTC; cdr3_aa: CSASQPGVNGYTF
v_call: TRBV20-1; clone_size: once; j_call: TRBJ1-1; d_call: TRBD1; cdr3_nt: TGCAGTGCTAAAGGGGGCGTTTTTTTAGCTTTCTTT; cdr3_aa: CSAKGGVFLAFF
v_call: TRBV5-5; clone_size: -; j_call: TRBJ2-1; d_call: -; cdr3_nt: TGTGCCAGCACACTGACAGGCTCCTACAATGAGCAGTTCTTC; cdr3_aa: CASTLTGSYNEQFF